The entry below gives a single TCR beta chain sequence along with its context. The clone's antigen remains unknown. The input lacks base qualities; no much larger clone sits a single base away. This specimen belongs to a study of radiotherapy plus CTLA-4 blockade in lung cancer (dated by TCRdb to the late 2010s). Concerning the study at large: Among enrolled patients, 15% to 20% had an objective response and roughly 33% reached disease control. Summary of the overall study and its limitations: Early dynamic changes in blood T cell clones, together with increased serum interferon-beta after radiation, were reported as the strongest predictors of response. After treatment with radiotherapy and ipilimumab, TCR clones that originated in tumors expanded in peripheral blood.

The study tested focal radiation therapy combined with CTLA-4 blockade (ipilimumab) in patients with chemo-refractory metastatic non-small-cell lung cancer. Via the germline V gene, CDR1 is SGHTA and CDR2 FQGTGA. CDR3 length: 14 amino acids, cysteine to phenylalanine. Just CDR3 DNA is preserved here, 42 bases in frame from base 1. V drops 5 bases and J drops 0 bases, leaving 10 bases in between. Library creation used the immunoSEQ multiplex PCR assay. TCRdb stores this immuneACCESS table with in-frame sequences only. Part of the clones is absent; in the studies checked, under half of the shortfall reflects unresolved V genes, and no reason is known for the rest. For this sample the table gives over 75,000 clones, of which 83% were detected only once. Clones ranked in the top ten supply around 0.78% of the sample.

This chain joins TRBV7-3 to TRBJ1-1; no confident D gene assignment can be made. The specimen was peripheral blood, collected from a patient treated with radiotherapy plus ipilimumab. The receptor's source is a human donor with non-small cell lung cancer who had stable disease on radiotherapy plus ipilimumab. The CDR3 protein: CASSHDILNTEAFF. The DNA is as follows: TGTGCCAGCAGCCATGACATATTGAACACTGAAGCTTTCTTT. With the portions outside the CDR3 filled from the reference TRBV7-3 and TRBJ1-1 genes, the complete variable region becomes GAGVSQTPSNKVTEKGKYVELRCDPISGHTALYWYRQSLGQGPEFLIYFQGTGAADDSGLPNDRFFAVRPEGSVSTLKIQRTERGDSAVYLCASSHDILNTEAFFGQGTRLTVV.